The clone carrying this T cell receptor (beta chain) occurred many times. Its antigen is currently unknown. The data stem from a study of beta chain bispecific antibodies for T cell cancers. Study context: Surviving healthy donor T cells from leukemia-line and bispecific antibody cocultures were TRBV-sequenced for family depletion. Jurkat cells expressed TRBV12-3; HPB-ALL cells expressed TRBV5-5.

The CDR3 runs 13 residues. V dropped 4 bases and J dropped 6 bases, with 12 bases sitting between them. CDR1 MGHRA and CDR2 YSYEKL come from the germline V gene. Study-wide findings and caveats: In these mixed samples, most targeted TRBV reads derived from the leukemia cell line.

Expansion lasted 2 to 3 days, with either anti-CD3 antibody OKT3 or CD3/CD28 beads. Clonotypes were quantified using unique molecular identifier barcodes. From the 5' RACE reads, TCRdb called clonotypes with MiXCR, one entry per CDR3 protein. The sample has around 15,000 distinct CDR3 sequences, around 2.1% seen once. The sequencing sample was made of healthy donor T cells cultured with leukemia cells. The TCR comes from a human donor in good health. Some clones in this sample may be carry-over from other donors' samples. The chain uses TRBV4-1 and TRBJ1-1; D is possibly TRBD1 (5 bases). CDR3 in amino acids: CASSLQMGAEAFF. CDR3 coding DNA: TGCGCCAGCAGCCTCCAGATGGGGGCTGAAGCTTTCTTT.